Below are 9 T cell receptor beta chains sequenced from a single sample in a study of blood T cell repertoires in COVID-19. Profiled with immunoSEQ multiplex PCR; TCRdb holds only in-frame clones, not every one. There are tens of thousands of clones in the sample; about 84% occur only once, and roughly 39% lies in the top ten. Sequencing was done on a sample of peripheral blood. These receptors came from a human donor in a cohort sampled during active COVID-19.

The gene calls are TRBV29-1 and TRBJ2-7, with TRBD1 identical over 9 bases. The junction had 10 bases not matched to a gene; V was cut back by 6 bases and J by 4 bases. Germline V gives CDR1 SQVTM, CDR2 ANQGSEA. The CDR3 runs to 14 residues. The CDR3 protein is CSVNNRGHGYEQYF. The CDR3 nucleotides read TGCAGCGTGAATAACAGGGGGCACGGATACGAGCAGTACTTC.

The rearrangement uses TRBV6-4 and TRBJ2-3, with TRBD1 matching 8 bases. V lost 2 bases, J lost 2 bases, and 6 bases stayed unmatched. Looked up from germline, CDR1 is MRHNA and CDR2 is SNTAGT. The CDR3 covers 16 residues. CDR3 protein: CASSDGQGSNTDTQYF. The CDR3 bases are TGTGCCAGCAGTGACGGACAGGGAAGTAACACAGATACGCAGTATTTT.

On this clone itself: Germline and junction disagree at one end, which may indicate a read error. The same CDR3 can be traced to other DNA sequences in this sample. The V and J genes are TRBV28 and TRBJ1-6, with D maybe TRBD1 (5 bases). The germline V gene encodes CDR1 MDHEN and CDR2 SYDVKM. The CDR3 has 14 amino acids. This CDR3 reads CASSLGPFNSPLHF. For the CDR3, the DNA is TGTGCCAGCAGTCTGGGGCCGTTTAATTCACCTCTCCACTTT.

The CDR3 protein is CASSLTGSNQPQHF. In nucleotides, the CDR3 is TGTGCCAGCAGCCTGACAGGGAGCAATCAGCCCCAGCATTTT. This sequence joins TRBV3-1 (or the pseudogene TRBV3-2) and TRBJ1-5; TRBD1 matches 7 bases. CDR1 and CDR2 (germline): LGHDT, YNNKEL (reference sequence). CDR3 length: 14 residues. J lost 1 base, V lost 4 bases, and 1 base had no gene match.

The genes are TRBV3-1 (or the pseudogene TRBV3-2) and TRBJ2-2; tentatively, D is TRBD1 (5 bases). The CDR3 sequence is 18 residues long. The V and J ends lost 0 bases and 0 bases respectively, with 14 bases between them. Per the germline V gene, CDR1 is LGHDT and CDR2 is YNNKEL (reference sequence). The CDR3 DNA reads TGTGCCAGCAGCCAAGAGTTTAGGCTGGACACGAACACCGGGGAGCTGTTTTTT. Amino acids: CASSQEFRLDTNTGELFF.

The V call is TRBV19, the J call TRBJ2-5; TRBD2 matches 9 bases. Trimming cost V 6 bases and J 2 bases; bases outside gene matches: 10. This CDR3 is built from 16 residues. Germline-derived CDR1 and CDR2 are LNHDA and SQIVND (reference sequence). The CDR3 nucleotides read TGTGCCAGTAGCTCCCTTTGGACTAGCGAACAAGAGACCCAGTACTTC. This translates into CASSSLWTSEQETQYF. The full variable domain, completed using reference TRBV19 and TRBJ2-5, is DGGITQSPKYLFRKEGQNVTLSCEQNLNHDAMYWYRQDPGQGLRLIYYSQIVNDFQKGDIAEGYSVSREKKESFPLTVTSAQKNPTAFYLCASSSLWTSEQETQYFGPGTRLLVL.

The chain carries TRBV29-1 and TRBJ1-6; D is perhaps TRBD1 (5 bases). The CDR3 totals 12 residues. Germline lookup yields CDR1 SQVTM and CDR2 ANQGSEA. V lost 6 bases, J lost 6 bases, and 9 bases lay in between. The CDR3 sequence: CSVARANSPLHF. Here the CDR3 DNA reads TGCAGCGTAGCCAGGGCTAATTCACCCCTCCACTTT.

The chain carries TRBV29-1 and TRBJ2-7; D is unclear. The CDR3 loop spans 10 amino acids. V lost 5 bases, J lost 3 bases, and 5 bases lay in between. CDR1 is SQVTM, CDR2 ANQGSEA, per germline. CDR3 region: CSVSDYEQYF. In nucleotides, the CDR3 is TGCAGCGTTTCAGACTACGAGCAGTACTTC.

The genes are TRBV11-2 and TRBJ1-6, with D perhaps TRBD1 (5 bases). Trimming left V 0 bases short and J 0 bases short, with 6 bases between. The CDR3 is made up of 16 amino acids. Germline V lookup: CDR1 SGHAT, CDR2 FQNNGV. This CDR3 reads CASSLEGVSYNSPLHF. In DNA, the CDR3 is TGTGCCAGCAGCTTAGAAGGGGTCTCCTATAATTCACCCCTCCACTTT.